This entry describes one TCR beta chain. After removal of 0 bases from V and 5 bases from J, the junction contained 5 bases not matched to a gene. The CDR3 has 16 residues. Germline CDR1 reads MRHNA; CDR2 reads SNTAGT. This record belongs to a study of T cell changes during pregnancy in multiple sclerosis. The repertoire was sequenced with immunoSEQ multiplex PCR; TCRdb's copy has only in-frame clones and lacks some. The sample includes about 89,000 clones, about 91% of them seen just once. The sample in question was peripheral blood, obtained after pregnancy. This TCR derives from a female donor in good health, enrolled as a control in a pregnancy study. This chain joins TRBV6-4 and TRBJ2-3, with 10 bases matching TRBD2. The CDR3 region has the DNA TGTGCCAGCAGTGACTCGCCAGCGGGGGGGCAAGATACGCAGTATTTT. This sequence encodes CASSDSPAGGQDTQYF.